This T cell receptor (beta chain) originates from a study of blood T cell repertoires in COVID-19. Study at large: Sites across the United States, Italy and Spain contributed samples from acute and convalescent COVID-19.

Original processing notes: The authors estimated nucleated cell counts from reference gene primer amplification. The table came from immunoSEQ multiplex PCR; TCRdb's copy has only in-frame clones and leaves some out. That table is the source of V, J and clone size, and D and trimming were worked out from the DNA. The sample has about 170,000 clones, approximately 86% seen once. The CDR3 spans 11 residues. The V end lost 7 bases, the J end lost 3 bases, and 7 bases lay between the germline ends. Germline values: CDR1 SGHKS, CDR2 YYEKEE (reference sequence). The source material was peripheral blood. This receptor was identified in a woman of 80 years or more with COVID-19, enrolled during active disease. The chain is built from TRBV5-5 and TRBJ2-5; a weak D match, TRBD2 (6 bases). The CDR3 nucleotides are TGTGCCAGCTCGGGGGAAGAGACCCAGTACTTC. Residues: CASSGEETQYF.